The entry below gives a single T cell receptor (beta chain) sequence along with its context. What it binds is unknown. These data come from a study of post-analysis software for immune sequencing data. Study outcomes and limitations: Roughly five TRBV segments appeared more often in patients than in controls, and TRBV5-6, TRBV5-1 and TRBV20-1 were among these. Multiple sclerosis was associated with a significant reduction in normalized Chao1 diversity relative to controls.

Germline CDR1 reads SGDLS; CDR2 reads YYNGEE. The V gene end was trimmed by 0 bases and the J gene end by 1 base; junction bases not matched to a gene: 12. The CDR3 is made up of 18 amino acids. Built from TCR beta cDNA, the libraries had unique molecular identifiers in them. T cells numbering about 0.95 to 11 million gave rise to roughly 550,000 cDNA molecules. TCRdb analysed the PCR reads with MiXCR anew, one entry per CDR3 protein. The sample lists 750,000 to 900,000 distinct CDR3 sequences; around 45% were seen once. This TCR derives from a girl aged 5-17 years with multiple sclerosis. The chain uses TRBV9 and TRBJ1-1, with 7 bases aligning to TRBD1. The material sequenced was blood. As DNA, the CDR3 is TGTGCCAGCAGCGTAGCTAGCATCATTGGACAGGCGAACACTGAAGCTTTCTTT. Translated: CASSVASIIGQANTEAFF. Based on the CDR3 plus reference TRBV9 and TRBJ1-1, the full variable domain is DSGVTQTPKHLITATGQRVTLRCSPRSGDLSVYWYQQSLDQGLQFLIQYYNGEERAKGNILERFSAQQFPDLHSELNLSSLELGDSALYFCASSVASIIGQANTEAFFGQGTRLTVV.